This TCR beta chain stems from a study of PD-1 blockade in classical Hodgkin lymphoma. Findings of the study overall: CD4+ TCR diversity, unlike CD8+, rose significantly by C4D1. Exclusion was the outcome for patients who began nivolumab under 1 year after ASCT.

Looked up from germline, CDR1 is MNHEY and CDR2 is SVGAGI. V lost 2 bases, J lost 9 bases, and 8 bases stayed unmatched. This CDR3 region has 14 residues. Some clones are missing from TCRdb's copy, which holds only in-frame ones; the method was immunoSEQ multiplex PCR. This table has 34,000 or so clones, more than 85% appearing once. Time point indicated: cycle 4 day 1 (C4D1), after more than five weeks of nivolumab. All the patients suffered relapse after autologous stem cell transplantation, and brentuximab vedotin exposure differed. Purification of CD4+ T cells from thawed PBMCs was performed via magnetic negative selection. Complete response, partial response or progressive disease constituted the best responses recorded. A single count supports this clone. Its antigen is still unknown.

The rearrangement joins TRBV6-5 to TRBJ1-1, with TRBD1 matching 8 bases. The sequencing used CD4+ T cells from blood, collected before the fourth cycle of nivolumab. The clonotype originates from a human donor with classical Hodgkin lymphoma. CDR3 protein: CASSYAGTGNKAFF. Here the CDR3 DNA reads TGTGCCAGCAGTTACGCCGGGACAGGCAACAAAGCTTTCTTT.